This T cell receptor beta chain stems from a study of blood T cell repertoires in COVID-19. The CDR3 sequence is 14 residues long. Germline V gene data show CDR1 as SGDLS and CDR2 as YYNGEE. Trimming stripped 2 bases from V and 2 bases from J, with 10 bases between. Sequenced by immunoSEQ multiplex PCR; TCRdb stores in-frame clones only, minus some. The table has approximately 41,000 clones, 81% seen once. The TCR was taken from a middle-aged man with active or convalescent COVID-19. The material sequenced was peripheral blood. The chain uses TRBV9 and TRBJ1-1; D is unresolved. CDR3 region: CASSVGTTNTEAFF. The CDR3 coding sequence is TGTGCCAGCAGCGTTGGCACCACAAACACTGAAGCTTTCTTT.